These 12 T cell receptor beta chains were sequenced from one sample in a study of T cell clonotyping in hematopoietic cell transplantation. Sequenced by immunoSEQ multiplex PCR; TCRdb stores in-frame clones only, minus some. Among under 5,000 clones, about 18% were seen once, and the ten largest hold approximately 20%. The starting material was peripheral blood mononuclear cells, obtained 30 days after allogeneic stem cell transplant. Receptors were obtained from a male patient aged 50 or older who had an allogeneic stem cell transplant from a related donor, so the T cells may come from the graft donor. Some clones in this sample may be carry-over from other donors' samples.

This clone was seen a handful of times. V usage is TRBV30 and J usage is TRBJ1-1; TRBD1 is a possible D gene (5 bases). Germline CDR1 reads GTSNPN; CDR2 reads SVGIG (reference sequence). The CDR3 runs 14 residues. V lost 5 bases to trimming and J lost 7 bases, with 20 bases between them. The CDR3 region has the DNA TGTGCCTGGTCTCAAGGGGAGGGTTGGTATGAAGCTTTCTTT. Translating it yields CAWSQGEGWYEAFF. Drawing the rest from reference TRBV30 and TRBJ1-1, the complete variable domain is SQTIHQWPATLVQPVGSPLSLECTVEGTSNPNLYWYRQAAGRGLQLLFYSVGIGQISSEVPQNLSASRPQDRQFILSSKKLLLSDSGFYLCAWSQGEGWYEAFFGQGTRLTVV.

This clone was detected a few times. For the CDR3, the DNA is TGTGCCTGGAGCGAGGGCAGGCAGGCACCCCTCCACTTT. It translates to CAWSEGRQAPLHF. The J gene is TRBJ1-6, the V gene TRBV30; D is unclear. V lost 3 bases, J lost 11 bases, and 14 bases lay in between. This CDR3 comprises 13 residues. The germline V gene has CDR1 GTSNPN and CDR2 SVGIG (reference sequence).

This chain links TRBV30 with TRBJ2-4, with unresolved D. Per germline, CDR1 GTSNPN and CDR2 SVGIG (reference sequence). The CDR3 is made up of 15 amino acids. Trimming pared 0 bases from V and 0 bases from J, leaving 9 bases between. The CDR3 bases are TGTGCCTGGAGTGTTTCCGAGCTAGCCAAAAACATTCAGTACTTC. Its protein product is CAWSVSELAKNIQYF.

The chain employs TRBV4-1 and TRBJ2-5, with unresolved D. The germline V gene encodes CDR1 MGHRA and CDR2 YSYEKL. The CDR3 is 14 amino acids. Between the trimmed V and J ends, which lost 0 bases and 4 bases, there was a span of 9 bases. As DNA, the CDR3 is TGCGCCAGCAGCCAAGAAGGGTCCCGAGAGACCCAGTACTTC. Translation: CASSQEGSRETQYF.

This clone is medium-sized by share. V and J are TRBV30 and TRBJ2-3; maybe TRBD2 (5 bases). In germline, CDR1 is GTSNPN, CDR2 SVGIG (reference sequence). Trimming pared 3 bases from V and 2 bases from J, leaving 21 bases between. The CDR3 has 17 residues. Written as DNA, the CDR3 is TGTGCCTGGAGACACGAGCCGGACTCAGAAAACACAGATACGCAGTATTTT. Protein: CAWRHEPDSENTDTQYF.

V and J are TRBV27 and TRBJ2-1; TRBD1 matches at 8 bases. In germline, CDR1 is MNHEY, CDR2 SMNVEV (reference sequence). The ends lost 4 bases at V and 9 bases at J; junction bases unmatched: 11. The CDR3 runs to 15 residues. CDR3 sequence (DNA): TGTGCCAGCAGTTACTATGGGACAGGAGTTGGTGAGCAGTTCTTC. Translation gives CASSYYGTGVGEQFF.

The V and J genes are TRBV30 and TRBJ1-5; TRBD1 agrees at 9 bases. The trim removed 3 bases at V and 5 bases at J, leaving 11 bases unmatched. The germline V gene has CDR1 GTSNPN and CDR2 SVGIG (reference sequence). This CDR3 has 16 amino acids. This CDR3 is CAWSGQGNAADQPQHF. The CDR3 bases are TGTGCCTGGAGCGGACAGGGGAACGCGGCCGATCAGCCCCAGCATTTT.

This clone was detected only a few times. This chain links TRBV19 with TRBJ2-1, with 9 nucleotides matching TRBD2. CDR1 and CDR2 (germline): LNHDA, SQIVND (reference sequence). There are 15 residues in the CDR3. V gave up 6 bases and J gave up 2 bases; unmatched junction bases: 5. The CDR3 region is CASRVSSGAYNEQFF. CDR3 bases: TGTGCCAGTAGGGTCTCTAGCGGGGCCTACAATGAGCAGTTCTTC.

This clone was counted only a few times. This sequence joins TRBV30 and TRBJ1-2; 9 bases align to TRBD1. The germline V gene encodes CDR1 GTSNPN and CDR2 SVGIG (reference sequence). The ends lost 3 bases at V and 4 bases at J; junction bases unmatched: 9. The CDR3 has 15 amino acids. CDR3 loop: CAWRSGQGEVYGYTF. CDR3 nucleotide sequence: TGTGCCTGGAGATCGGGACAGGGAGAGGTCTATGGCTACACCTTC.

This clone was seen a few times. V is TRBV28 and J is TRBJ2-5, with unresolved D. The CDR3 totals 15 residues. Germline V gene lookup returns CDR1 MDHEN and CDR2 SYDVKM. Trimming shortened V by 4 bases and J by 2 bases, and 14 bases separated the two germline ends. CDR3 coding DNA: TGTGCCAGCAGTTCAAACAGCCTACGGCAAGAGACCCAGTACTTC. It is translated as CASSSNSLRQETQYF. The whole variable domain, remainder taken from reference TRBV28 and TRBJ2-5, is DVKVTQSSRYLVKRTGEKVFLECVQDMDHENMFWYRQDPGLGLRLIYFSYDVKMKEKGDIPEGYSVSREKKERFSLILESASTNQTSMYLCASSSNSLRQETQYFGPGTRLLVL.

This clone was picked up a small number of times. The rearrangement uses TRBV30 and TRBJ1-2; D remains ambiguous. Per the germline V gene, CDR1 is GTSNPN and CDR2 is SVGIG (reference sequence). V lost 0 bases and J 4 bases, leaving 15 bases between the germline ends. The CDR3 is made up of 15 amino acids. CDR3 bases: TGTGCCTGGAGTGTACAGAGACCGCCGATCTATGGCTACACCTTC. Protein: CAWSVQRPPIYGYTF.

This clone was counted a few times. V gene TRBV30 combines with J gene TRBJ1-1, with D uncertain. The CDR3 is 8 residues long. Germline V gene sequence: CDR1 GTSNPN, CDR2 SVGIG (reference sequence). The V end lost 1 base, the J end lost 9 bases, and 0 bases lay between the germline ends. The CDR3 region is CAWSEAFF. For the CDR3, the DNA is TGTGCCTGGAGTGAAGCTTTCTTT.